Listed below are T cell receptor beta chains from one sample, sequenced in a study of somatic mutations in cytotoxic T cells in rheumatoid arthritis. The repertoire was sequenced with immunoSEQ multiplex PCR; TCRdb's copy has only in-frame clones and lacks some. The table has roughly 30,000 clones, 75% to 90% seen once. The sequencing input was CD8+ T cells sorted from blood. These receptors were taken from an adult with rheumatoid arthritis. CDR3s include the opening cysteine and the closing phenylalanine or tryptophan. D genes are given only for firm matches. Some rows have no size entry. The others give once, few or many, or a class for an expanded clone.

v_gene	abundance	j_gene	d_gene	CDR3aa	CDR3nt
TRBV5-1	few	TRBJ1-1	.	CASSGPEAFF	TGCGCCAGCAGCGGGCCTGAAGCTTTCTTT
TRBV19	.	TRBJ2-7	TRBD1	CASSPGTGGYEQYF	TGTGCCAGTAGTCCCGGGACAGGGGGCTACGAGCAGTACTTC
TRBV27	.	TRBJ2-3	.	CASSLGGYTQYF	TGTGCCAGCAGTTTAGGAGGGTATACGCAGTATTTT
TRBV7-8	few	TRBJ1-2	TRBD1	CASSTGQANYGYTF	TGTGCCAGCAGCACCGGACAGGCTAACTATGGCTACACCTTC
TRBV6-1	.	TRBJ2-1	.	CASSVRGSYNEQFF	TGTGCCAGCAGTGTACGGGGATCCTACAATGAGCAGTTCTTC
TRBV30	.	TRBJ2-7	.	CAWRPTPTRGSYEQYF	TGTGCCTGGCGGCCCACCCCGACAAGAGGGTCCTACGAGCAGTACTTC
TRBV9	few	TRBJ2-7	.	CASSVGHGGTSYEQYF	TGTGCCAGCAGCGTAGGACATGGGGGGACCTCCTACGAGCAGTACTTC
TRBV9	.	TRBJ1-3	.	CASSVDRASGNTIYF	TGTGCCAGCAGCGTTGACAGAGCCTCTGGAAACACCATATATTTT
TRBV7-5	.	TRBJ1-1	.	CVRSTNPDRAPNTEAFF	TGTGTCAGAAGCACGAACCCCGACAGGGCCCCCAACACTGAAGCTTTCTTT
TRBV5-4	once	TRBJ1-4	TRBD1	CASSPPGQDILFF	TGTGCCAGCAGTCCTCCGGGACAGGACATTTTGTTTTTT
TRBV10-3	.	TRBJ2-1	.	CAISEQAPHIGANEQFF	TGTGCCATCAGTGAACAGGCTCCCCACATTGGGGCAAATGAGCAGTTCTTC
TRBV5-4	.	TRBJ2-7	.	CASSLSSGSEQYF	TGTGCCAGCAGCTTGTCTAGTGGGAGCGAGCAGTACTTC
TRBV4-3	.	TRBJ2-3	.	CASSRGTTGDGADTQYF	TGCGCCAGCAGCCGGGGGACTACAGGGGACGGGGCAGATACGCAGTATTTT
TRBV9	.	TRBJ1-1	.	CASRRGASMNTEAFF	TGTGCCAGCAGGCGAGGGGCCAGTATGAACACTGAAGCTTTCTTT
TRBV13	.	TRBJ1-1	TRBD1	CASSLTSGQGQPNTEAFF	TGTGCCAGCAGCCTTACCAGCGGACAGGGGCAACCGAACACTGAAGCTTTCTTT
TRBV5-8	.	TRBJ2-6	.	CASSTGANVLTF	TGTGCCAGCAGTACTGGGGCCAACGTCCTGACTTTC
TRBV2	.	TRBJ1-2	.	CASSEARTSYGYTF	TGTGCCAGCAGTGAAGCGCGGACAAGCTATGGCTACACCTTC
TRBV5-1	.	TRBJ1-3	.	CASSFAPGAGNTIYF	TGCGCCAGCAGCTTTGCGCCAGGCGCCGGAAACACCATATATTTT
TRBV30	once	TRBJ2-7	.	CAWSRTNDEQYF	TGTGCCTGGAGCCGCACGAACGACGAGCAGTACTTC
TRBV4-3	once	TRBJ1-2	.	CASSQEGSVGPYGYTF	TGCGCCAGCAGCCAAGAGGGCAGCGTGGGGCCCTATGGCTACACCTTC
TRBV7-9	.	TRBJ2-3	TRBD2	CASSLVTLAGDTQYF	TGTGCCAGCAGCTTAGTGACGCTAGCGGGCGATACGCAGTATTTT
TRBV6-6	.	TRBJ1-2	.	CASSFNRQYGYTF	TGTGCCAGCAGTTTCAACAGGCAGTATGGCTACACCTTC
TRBV13	once	TRBJ2-7	.	CASSLGGNEQYF	TGTGCCAGCAGCTTAGGTGGAAACGAGCAGTACTTC
TRBV5-6	.	TRBJ1-2	.	CASSFSAPGYTF	TGTGCCAGCAGCTTTTCTGCGCCCGGCTACACCTTC
TRBV11-2	.	TRBJ2-1	TRBD2	CASRSSGRNNEQFF	TGTGCCAGCAGGTCTAGCGGGAGGAACAATGAGCAGTTCTTC
TRBV2	.	TRBJ1-2	.	CASSEKGGPANYGYTF	TGTGCCAGCAGTGAAAAAGGGGGGCCAGCTAACTATGGCTACACCTTC
TRBV2	.	TRBJ2-1	TRBD1	CASRPQGGVVYEQFF	TGTGCCAGCAGACCCCAAGGGGGCGTTGTCTATGAGCAGTTCTTC
TRBV7-3	.	TRBJ2-1	TRBD1	CASSLTRTGTGFYNEQFF	TGTGCCAGCAGCTTAACTCGGACCGGGACAGGGTTCTACAATGAGCAGTTCTTC
TRBV6-5	once	TRBJ2-7	.	CASSYSGPFSGLDF	TGTGCCAGCAGTTACTCCGGTCCGTTCTCGGGGTTGGACTTC
TRBV13	.	TRBJ2-7	TRBD2	CASSPGLAGYYEQYF	TGTGCCAGCAGCCCCGGACTAGCGGGATACTACGAGCAGTACTTC
TRBV7-3	.	TRBJ2-7	.	CASSLIGGPHGEQYF	TGTGCCAGCAGCTTAATCGGTGGGCCTCATGGCGAGCAGTACTTC
TRBV11-2	.	TRBJ2-7	.	CASSSLVAVHEQYF	TGTGCCAGCAGCTCCCTCGTCGCTGTCCACGAGCAGTACTTC
TRBV19	.	TRBJ2-1	.	CASSIVQARVFHNEQFF	TGTGCCAGTAGTATTGTTCAGGCCAGGGTATTTCACAATGAGCAGTTCTTC